This T cell receptor (beta chain) stems from a study of cytomegalovirus exposure and HLA in healthy donors. Primers for the PCR totalled 60 Vbeta and 13 Jbeta. Produced via immunoSEQ multiplex PCR; TCRdb's table is partial and in-frame only. The table lists 60,000 to 75,000 clones, about 74% of them singletons, with about a fifth in the top ten. Study-level findings and limits: A later analysis associated approximately 17,000 TCR beta sequences with HLA alleles at a 0.05 false discovery rate. A later examination showed that TCR association rates differed by HLA locus, with DRB1 most and HLA-C fewest.

A word on this clone: The antigen remains undetermined.

Unrecorded immune exposure was likely among donors, who were nominally healthy when sampled. CDR1 is LNHDA, CDR2 SQIVND, per germline (reference sequence). This CDR3 is built from 11 residues. Trimming shortened V by 10 bases and J by 6 bases, and 12 bases separated the two germline ends. V and J are TRBV19 and TRBJ1-2; possibly TRBD1 for D (6 bases). The sequence was collected from a young woman in good health and CMV-seropositive. Sequenced input: PBMCs. DNA of the CDR3: TGTGCCACCTCCGACAGGCATGGCTACACCTTC. This codes for CATSDRHGYTF. The entire variable domain, with the rest obtained from reference TRBV19 and TRBJ1-2, is as follows: DGGITQSPKYLFRKEGQNVTLSCEQNLNHDAMYWYRQDPGQGLRLIYYSQIVNDFQKGDIAEGYSVSREKKESFPLTVTSAQKNPTAFYLCATSDRHGYTFGSGTRLTVV.